Detailed here is one TCR beta chain. The antigen remains unidentified. Time point denoted: week 11, during vaccination. Doses of 300 ug of mutant IDH1 20-mer peptide were given with topical imiquimod. Libraries were prepared by immunoSEQ multiplex PCR; TCRdb keeps only in-frame clonotypes and omits some of them. Among tens of thousands of clones listed, around 73% were seen once. V was pared by 5 bases and J by 7 bases, with 15 bases between. Germline V gene data show CDR1 as SGHTA and CDR2 as FQGNSA. The CDR3 length is 13 residues. This entry belongs to a study of a mutant IDH1 vaccine in newly diagnosed glioma. Study as a whole: Among treated patients, around 60% were male and about 40% female, and mean age was approximately 43 years.

The clonotype comes from a woman younger than 30 with glioma. The chain has TRBV7-2 and TRBJ2-7, with a weak D call TRBD2 (6 bases). Sequenced here: PBMCs, sampled from a glioma patient whose treatment included an IDH1 peptide vaccine. CDR3 in DNA: TGTGCCAGCAGCCCCACCTGGGCGGGGGAGCAGTACTTC. Translating it yields CASSPTWAGEQYF.